This T cell receptor (beta chain) was recorded in a study of T cells in Graves' hyperthyroidism and ophthalmopathy. Study-wide background: Prior to any treatment, at the point of initial diagnosis, peripheral blood was collected.

After removal of 4 bases from V and 6 bases from J, the junction contained 7 bases not matched to a gene. The CDR3 extends over 16 amino acids. Researchers amplified the TCR beta CDR3 regions from RNA transcripts. Researchers ran a first-round RT-PCR on the TCR CDR3 using the HTBI primer set. TCRdb recomputed calls from the multiplex PCR reads with MiXCR, one row per CDR3 protein. The profile covers about 700,000 distinct CDR3 sequences, with 14% appearing a single time and 10% to 13% taken by the ten largest. This TCR derives from a woman under 30 with Graves' hyperthyroidism. J is TRBJ2-2 and V is TRBV12-3 or TRBV12-4; 11 nucleotides agree with TRBD2. Sequenced material: blood. The CDR3 DNA follows: TGTGCCAGCAGTTCTATAGCGGGAGGGTTTCCCGGGGAGCTGTTTTTT. Translating gives CASSSIAGGFPGELFF.